Each of the 28 T cell receptor beta chains below was sequenced from the same sample in a study of human T cells and chemical hapten exposure. MiXCR, applied by TCRdb to the RACE reads, yields one record per CDR3 protein. The sample yields 75,000 to 100,000 distinct CDR3 sequences, just under 9% seen once. Time point here: healthy volunteer bleed at 2 weeks. It was unfractionated whole blood from which total RNA was extracted. Sequences were obtained from whole blood. Receptors were obtained from a female donor in good health. Some clones in this sample may be carry-over from other donors' samples.

This clonotype was found many times. J is TRBJ2-3 and V is TRBV7-8; tentative D call: TRBD2 (6 bases). Trimming took 2 bases from V and 4 from J, leaving 13 bases between them. The CDR3 is made up of 15 amino acids. Germline-derived CDR1 and CDR2 are SGHVS and FQNEAQ. DNA for the CDR3: TGTGCCAGCAGCTTATCCCGGGAGATAGCAGATACGCAGTATTTT. Protein sequence: CASSLSREIADTQYF. Variable domain in full (rest from reference TRBV7-8 and TRBJ2-3): GAGVSQSPRYKVAKRGQDVALRCDPISGHVSLFWYQQALGQGPEFLTYFQNEAQLDKSGLPSDRFFAERPEGSVSTLKIQRTQQEDSAVYLCASSLSREIADTQYFGPGTRLTVL.

This clonotype appeared many times. The chain employs TRBV9 and TRBJ2-3, with D tentatively TRBD2 (6 bases). The CDR3 consists of 14 residues. CDR1 is SGDLS and CDR2 is YYNGEE in the germline V gene. V dropped 3 bases and J dropped 0 bases, with 8 bases sitting between them. The CDR3 loop reads CASSGSGSTDTQYF. The CDR3 nucleotides read TGTGCCAGCAGCGGTAGCGGTAGCACAGATACGCAGTATTTT.

This clonotype occurred many times. The chain links TRBV6-1 to TRBJ2-5, with TRBD1 matching over 7 bases. J lost 6 bases, V lost 6 bases, and 13 bases had no gene match. Germline V CDR1 and CDR2: MNHNS, SASEGT. This CDR3 contains 15 residues. The CDR3 sequence: CASRDPDRAWKTQYF. In nucleotides, the CDR3 is TGTGCCAGCAGGGACCCAGACAGGGCTTGGAAGACCCAGTACTTC.

This chain uses TRBV19 with TRBJ2-2; no definite D call. V lost 5 bases, J lost 2 bases, and 3 bases lay in between. Germline CDR1 reads LNHDA; CDR2 reads SQIVND (reference sequence). This CDR3 has 12 residues. The CDR3 here is CASSDNTGELFF. In DNA, the CDR3 is TGTGCCAGTAGTGACAACACCGGGGAGCTGTTTTTT.

The rearrangement uses TRBV25-1 and TRBJ1-1; D remains ambiguous. Germline-derived CDR1 and CDR2 are MGHDK and SYGVNS. V shed 2 bases and J shed 5 bases, with 6 bases lying between them. CDR3 length: 12 residues. This CDR3 reads CASSEIGTEAFF. The CDR3 DNA sequence: TGTGCCAGCAGTGAAATTGGGACTGAAGCTTTCTTT.

This chain joins TRBV20-1 and TRBJ2-7; the D is unclear. V was shortened by 0 bases and J by 2 bases, with 5 bases between the two germline ends. The CDR3 length is 12 residues. The germline CDR1 and CDR2 sequences are DFQATT and SNEGSKA (reference sequence). As DNA, the CDR3 is TGCAGTGCTAGAGATGACGCCTACGAGCAGTACTTC. As protein: CSARDDAYEQYF.

The table lists this clonotype with many counts. V usage is TRBV3-1 and J usage is TRBJ2-7, with D tentatively TRBD1 or TRBD2 (8 bases each). V lost 4 bases and J lost 0, with 16 bases in between. Germline V gene lookup returns CDR1 LGHDT and CDR2 YNNKEL (reference sequence). This CDR3 is built from 16 residues. CDR3 coding DNA: TGTGCCAGCAGCCTAGCGGGACAGGCGAGCTCCTACGAGCAGTACTTC. Amino acids: CASSLAGQASSYEQYF.

Ten or more counts support this clonotype. The chain carries TRBV28 and TRBJ2-6; no firm D call. Looked up from germline, CDR1 is MDHEN and CDR2 is SYDVKM. This CDR3 region has 16 residues. V was cut by 8 bases and J by 0 bases, with 14 bases left in between. The CDR3 protein is CASDSPGNSGANVLTF. The CDR3 DNA reads as TGTGCCAGCGATAGTCCAGGCAACTCTGGGGCCAACGTCCTGACTTTC.

The rearrangement joins TRBV28 to TRBJ2-5, with 9 bases lining up with TRBD2. Per germline, CDR1 MDHEN and CDR2 SYDVKM. With 7 bases clipped from V and 3 bases from J, the junction kept 15 bases outside the gene matches. The CDR3 length is 17 residues. The CDR3 sequence: CASNPGLADRQEETQYF. In DNA form, the CDR3 reads TGTGCCAGCAATCCGGGACTAGCAGACCGACAGGAAGAGACCCAGTACTTC.

V usage is TRBV28 and J usage is TRBJ2-7, with 10 bases aligning to TRBD2. The ends lost 6 bases at V and 5 bases at J; junction bases unmatched: 4. This CDR3 is 13 amino acids long. The V gene's germline CDR1 is MDHEN and CDR2 SYDVKM. The CDR3 nucleotides are TGTGCCAGCAGGGGACTAGCGAGAAACGAGCAGTACTTC. Its protein product is CASRGLARNEQYF.

DNA of the CDR3: TGTGCCAGCAGCTTGAACCGGTACAATGAGCAGTTCTTC. Its translation: CASSLNRYNEQFF. The gene calls are TRBV5-4 and TRBJ2-1; D unclear. The CDR3 has 13 residues. V lost 1 base to trimming and J lost 4 bases, with 6 bases between them. Germline lookup yields CDR1 SGHNT and CDR2 YYREEE (reference sequence). The full variable domain, in which reference TRBV5-4 and TRBJ2-1 provide the parts outside the CDR3, is ETGVTQSPTHLIKTRGQQVTLRCSSQSGHNTVSWYQQALGQGPQFIFQYYREEENGRGNFPPRFSGLQFPNYSSELNVNALELDDSALYLCASSLNRYNEQFFGPGTRLTVL.

This CDR3 reads CASSQPMGSWDTQYF. CDR3 bases: TGTGCCAGTAGTCAACCGATGGGCAGTTGGGATACGCAGTATTTT. The J gene is TRBJ2-3, the V gene TRBV19; D gene unclear. Germline loops: CDR1 LNHDA, CDR2 SQIVND (reference sequence). CDR3 length: 15 amino acids. Trimming removed 5 bases at V and 6 bases at J, with 18 bases between. The full variable domain, rest sourced from reference TRBV19 and TRBJ2-3, is DGGITQSPKYLFRKEGQNVTLSCEQNLNHDAMYWYRQDPGQGLRLIYYSQIVNDFQKGDIAEGYSVSREKKESFPLTVTSAQKNPTAFYLCASSQPMGSWDTQYFGPGTRLTVL.

This clonotype was seen repeatedly, ten times or more. V gene TRBV20-1 combines with J gene TRBJ1-2; D is ambiguous. V lost 3 bases, J lost 2 bases, and 10 bases lay in between. The germline gives CDR1 DFQATT, CDR2 SNEGSKA (reference sequence). This CDR3 spans 13 amino acids. In nucleotides, the CDR3 is TGCAGTGCTAGGATTACGGCGAACTATGGCTACACCTTC. Amino acid sequence: CSARITANYGYTF.

The chain joins TRBV7-3 to TRBJ2-7; no reliable D call. Germline V CDR1 and CDR2: SGHTA, FQGTGA. V was cut by 6 bases and J by 1 base, with 10 bases left in between. This CDR3 is built from 13 residues. CDR3 coding DNA: TGTGCCAGCAGTAAAGACGGATCCTACGAGCAGTACTTC. This sequence encodes CASSKDGSYEQYF. The full variable domain, in which reference TRBV7-3 and TRBJ2-7 provide the parts outside the CDR3, is GAGVSQTPSNKVTEKGKYVELRCDPISGHTALYWYRQSLGQGPEFLIYFQGTGAADDSGLPNDRFFAVRPEGSVSTLKIQRTERGDSAVYLCASSKDGSYEQYFGPGTRLTVT.

This clonotype was recorded at least ten times. This chain connects TRBV28 to TRBJ1-5; TRBD1 might be the D (6 bases). The germline V and J ends were trimmed by 2 bases and 4 bases, with 9 bases remaining between them. Germline CDR1 MDHEN, CDR2 SYDVKM. The CDR3 contains 14 residues. The CDR3 sequence is CASSLNRDNQPQHF. The CDR3 nucleotides are TGTGCCAGCAGTTTAAACAGGGATAATCAGCCCCAGCATTTT.

This chain links TRBV4-2 with TRBJ2-3; 9 bases agree with TRBD1. Germline loops: CDR1 LGHNA, CDR2 YNFKEQ. The CDR3 totals 15 residues. V shed 4 bases, J shed 1 base, and the junction held 3 bases outside the gene matches. CDR3 protein: CASSRTGDGTDTQYF. In DNA, the CDR3 is TGTGCCAGCAGCCGGACAGGGGACGGCACAGATACGCAGTATTTT.

This clonotype was seen only a few times. This chain uses TRBV7-2 with TRBJ2-3, with 7 bases aligning to TRBD2. CDR1 is SGHTA and CDR2 is FQGNSA in the germline V gene. Trimming at V came to 4 bases and at J to 2 bases, leaving 3 bases not matched to a gene. The CDR3 runs 14 residues. The DNA of the CDR3 is TGTGCCAGCAGCTGGGGACTAACCACAGATACGCAGTATTTT. Amino acid sequence: CASSWGLTTDTQYF.

CDR3 DNA: TGTGCCAGCACGGGGGGCGGGAGTACCTACACAGATACGCAGTATTTT. It yields the protein CASTGGGSTYTDTQYF. The rearrangement links TRBV5-4 to TRBJ2-3; D might be TRBD2 (7 bases). V gave up 6 bases and J gave up 2 bases, with 19 bases separating them. In germline, CDR1 is SGHNT, CDR2 YYREEE (reference sequence). CDR3 length equals 16 residues.

V usage is TRBV6-2 or TRBV6-3 and J usage is TRBJ1-1, with D tentatively TRBD1 (5 bases). The CDR3 contains 15 residues. Per the germline V gene, CDR1 is MNHEY and CDR2 is SVGEGT. Trimming took 2 bases from V and 0 from J, leaving 10 bases between them. The CDR3 nucleotides read TGTGCCAGCAGTTACGGGGGGTACATGAACACTGAAGCTTTCTTT. It is translated as CASSYGGYMNTEAFF.

This sequence joins TRBV7-2 and TRBJ2-7, with D unclear. Germline V gives CDR1 SGHTA, CDR2 FQGNSA. V was clipped by 5 bases and J by 7 bases, with 18 bases between them. There are 14 residues in the CDR3. CDR3 nucleotides: TGTGCCAGCAGCCCGATTAACACTGTGGGGGAGCAGTACTTC. The encoded protein is CASSPINTVGEQYF.

This clonotype showed up many times. The chain has TRBV4-1 and TRBJ1-2; D gene uncertain. Trimming took off 1 base at V and 5 bases at J, with 20 bases between the two ends. Germline V CDR1 and CDR2: MGHRA, YSYEKL. This CDR3 region has 17 residues. CDR3 sequence (DNA): TGCGCCAGCAGCCAAGCCTCTACGGCCCCCAAAGGTTATGGCTACACCTTC. It is translated as CASSQASTAPKGYGYTF.

The chain carries TRBV29-1 and TRBJ1-2; D not certain. Trimming pared 7 bases from V and 0 bases from J, leaving 6 bases between. The germline gives CDR1 SQVTM, CDR2 ANQGSEA. The CDR3 runs to 11 residues. CDR3 bases: TGCAGCGACGAATCTAACTATGGCTACACCTTC. This codes for CSDESNYGYTF.

This clonotype came up many times. The CDR3 DNA is TGTGCCAGCAGCTTATCCCTCATTGAGCAGTTCTTC. Its protein is CASSLSLIEQFF. The chain combines TRBV7-2 with TRBJ2-1; D gene uncertain. This CDR3 region has 12 residues. CDR1 SGHTA and CDR2 FQGNSA come from the germline V gene. The germline V and J ends were trimmed by 2 bases and 9 bases, with 8 bases remaining between them.

The CDR3 coding sequence is TGCGCCAGCAGCGCAGGGGCAATGGAGACCCAGTACTTC. This translates into CASSAGAMETQYF. The chain links TRBV5-1 to TRBJ2-5, with TRBD1 as a possible D gene (6 bases). V lost 4 bases, J lost 5 bases, and 12 bases lay in between. Per the germline V gene, CDR1 is SGHRS and CDR2 is YFSETQ. This CDR3 contains 13 residues. Using reference TRBV5-1 and TRBJ2-5 for the parts outside the CDR3, the full variable domain is KAGVTQTPRYLIKTRGQQVTLSCSPISGHRSVSWYQQTPGQGLQFLFEYFSETQRNKGNFPGRFSGRQFSNSRSEMNVSTLELGDSALYLCASSAGAMETQYFGPGTRLLVL.

CDR3 sequence: CASSVAGAPHEQYF. As DNA, the CDR3 is TGTGCCAGCAGCGTAGCAGGGGCCCCACACGAGCAGTACTTC. The chain couples TRBV9 to TRBJ2-7; a possible D gene is TRBD1 (6 bases). The CDR3 spans 14 residues. The germline V and J ends were trimmed by 0 bases and 5 bases, with 12 bases remaining between them. CDR1 is SGDLS and CDR2 is YYNGEE in the germline V gene.

This clonotype appeared a few times. The rearrangement links TRBV28 to TRBJ2-7; D is possibly TRBD1 (5 bases). V was cut by 4 bases and J by 2 bases, with 6 bases left in between. CDR3 length equals 12 residues. The germline CDR1 and CDR2 sequences are MDHEN and SYDVKM. The CDR3 coding sequence is TGTGCCAGCAGTTCACAGGCCTACGAGCAGTACTTC. This encodes CASSSQAYEQYF.

This clonotype was seen a handful of times. The chain has TRBV13 and TRBJ1-1; perhaps TRBD1 as D (6 bases). V was trimmed by 0 bases and J by 0 bases, leaving 14 bases between them. The length of the CDR3 is 17 residues. Per the germline V gene, CDR1 is PRHDT and CDR2 is FYEKMQ (reference sequence). DNA for the CDR3: TGTGCCAGCAGCTTAGGGGGGGCAGGGATTTTGAACACTGAAGCTTTCTTT. Encoded protein: CASSLGGAGILNTEAFF.

This clonotype turned up a few times. V and J are TRBV2 and TRBJ2-5; D gene unclear. CDR1 and CDR2 (germline): SNHLY, FYNNEI. Trimming took off 4 bases at V and 1 base at J, with 10 bases between the two ends. This CDR3 contains 14 residues. The CDR3 DNA sequence: TGTGCCAGCAGTGCTACTGGGGTCCAAGAGACCCAGTACTTC. The encoded protein is CASSATGVQETQYF.